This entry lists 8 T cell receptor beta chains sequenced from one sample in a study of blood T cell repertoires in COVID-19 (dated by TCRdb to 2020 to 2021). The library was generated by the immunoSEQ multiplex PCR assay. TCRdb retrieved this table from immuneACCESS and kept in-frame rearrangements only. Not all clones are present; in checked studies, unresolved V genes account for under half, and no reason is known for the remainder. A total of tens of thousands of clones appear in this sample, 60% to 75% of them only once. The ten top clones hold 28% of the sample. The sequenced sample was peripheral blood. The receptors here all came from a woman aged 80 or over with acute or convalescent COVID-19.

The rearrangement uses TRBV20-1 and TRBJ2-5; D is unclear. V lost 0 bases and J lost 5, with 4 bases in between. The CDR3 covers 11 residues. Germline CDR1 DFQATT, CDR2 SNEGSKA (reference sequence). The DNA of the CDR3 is TGCAGTGCTAGAGATCAGGAGACCCAGTACTTC. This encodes CSARDQETQYF.

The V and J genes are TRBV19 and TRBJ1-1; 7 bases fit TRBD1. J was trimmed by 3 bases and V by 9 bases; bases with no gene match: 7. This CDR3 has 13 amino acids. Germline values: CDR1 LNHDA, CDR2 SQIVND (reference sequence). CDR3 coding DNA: TGTGCCAGCTCATCACAGGGGCACACTGAAGCTTTCTTT. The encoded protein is CASSSQGHTEAFF. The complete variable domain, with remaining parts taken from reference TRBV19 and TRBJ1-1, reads DGGITQSPKYLFRKEGQNVTLSCEQNLNHDAMYWYRQDPGQGLRLIYYSQIVNDFQKGDIAEGYSVSREKKESFPLTVTSAQKNPTAFYLCASSSQGHTEAFFGQGTRLTVV.

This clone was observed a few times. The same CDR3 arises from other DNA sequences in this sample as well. The CDR3, as DNA: TGTGCCAGCAGTTACGGAGGTTCTGGAAACACCATATATTTT. Translating gives CASSYGGSGNTIYF. The genes are TRBV6-5 and TRBJ1-3, with no clear D. V lost 2 bases and J lost 1, with 6 bases in between. This CDR3 has 14 amino acids. Germline V gene sequence: CDR1 MNHEY, CDR2 SVGAGI.

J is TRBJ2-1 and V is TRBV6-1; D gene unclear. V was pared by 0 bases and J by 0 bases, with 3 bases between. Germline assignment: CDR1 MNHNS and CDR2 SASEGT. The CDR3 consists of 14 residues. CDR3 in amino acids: CASSEARSYNEQFF. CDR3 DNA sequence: TGTGCCAGCAGTGAAGCGCGCTCCTACAATGAGCAGTTCTTC.

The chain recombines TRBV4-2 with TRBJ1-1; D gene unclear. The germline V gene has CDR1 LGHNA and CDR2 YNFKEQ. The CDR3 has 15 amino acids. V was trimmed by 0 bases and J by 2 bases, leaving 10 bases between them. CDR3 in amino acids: CASSQDDQENTEAFF. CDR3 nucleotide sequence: TGTGCCAGCAGCCAAGATGATCAGGAAAACACTGAAGCTTTCTTT.

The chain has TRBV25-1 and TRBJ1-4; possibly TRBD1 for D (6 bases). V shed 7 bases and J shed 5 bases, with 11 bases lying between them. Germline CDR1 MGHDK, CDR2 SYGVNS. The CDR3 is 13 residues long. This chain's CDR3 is CASMGHTNEKLFF. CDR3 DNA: TGTGCCAGCATGGGACACACAAATGAAAAACTGTTTTTT.

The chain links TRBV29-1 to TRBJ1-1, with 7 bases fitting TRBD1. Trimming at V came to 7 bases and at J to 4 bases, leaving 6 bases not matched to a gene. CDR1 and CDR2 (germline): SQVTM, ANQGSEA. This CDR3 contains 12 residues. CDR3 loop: CSAGQAGTEAFF. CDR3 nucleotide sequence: TGCAGCGCTGGACAGGCGGGCACTGAAGCTTTCTTT.

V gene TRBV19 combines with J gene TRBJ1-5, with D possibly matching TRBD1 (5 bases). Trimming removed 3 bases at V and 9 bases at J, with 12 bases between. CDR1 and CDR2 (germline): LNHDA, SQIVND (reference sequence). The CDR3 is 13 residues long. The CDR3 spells CASSIGGDWPQHF. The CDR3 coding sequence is TGTGCCAGTAGTATCGGGGGGGATTGGCCCCAGCATTTT.